This note documents a single T cell receptor (beta chain) sequence. Its specificity is unknown. Additional DNA sequences in this sample encode the identical CDR3. The entry originates in a study of shared clonotypes between healthy human individuals. Study details: Each donor contributed plates that comprised three CD4 naive, three CD4 memory, two CD8 naive and one CD8 memory.

Findings of the study overall: Clonotype sharing among donors, it was expected, would be affected by sequencing depth. The study generally estimated greater richness for naive than memory subsets.

Evenly divided among several immunoSEQ plates was the genomic DNA of each subset. Assay used: immunoSEQ multiplex PCR; TCRdb lists only in-frame clones, some missing. Of millions of clones listed, 85% to 95% are singletons. The sample taken for sequencing was naive CD4+ T cells sorted from blood. As for subset: CD45RA+ positively selected. The clonotype was recovered from a young man in good health.

DNA for the CDR3: TGTGCCAGCTCACCTGACAGGGTCTCAGGAAACACCATATATTTT. It is translated as CASSPDRVSGNTIYF. V usage is TRBV18 and J usage is TRBJ1-3, with 7 bases lining up with TRBD1. The V and J ends lost 3 bases and 4 bases, in that order; junction bases with no gene match: 6. This CDR3 has 15 amino acids. The germline gives CDR1 KGHSH, CDR2 LQKENI.